This TCR beta chain was recovered during a study of cytomegalovirus exposure and HLA in healthy donors. Study outcomes and limitations: In a later analysis, donors in an Asian-associated ancestry cluster reportedly had fewer N-insertions in productive TCRs than the cohort mean.

The CDR3 covers 14 residues. Germline-derived CDR1 and CDR2 are MNHEY and SVGAGI. V was shortened by 4 bases and J by 11 bases, with 18 bases between the two germline ends. The PCR had 60 Vbeta and 13 Jbeta primers. TCRdb keeps only in-frame clones here, not all; method: immunoSEQ multiplex PCR. The data hold 90,000 or so clones, with about 75% observed a single time. As to this clone: The antigen remains undetermined.

This rearrangement joins TRBV6-5 to TRBJ2-1; D is perhaps TRBD2 (6 bases). The TCR comes from a man under 40 in good health and CMV-seropositive. Material: PBMCs. The CDR3 coding sequence is TGTGCCAGCAGTTTCTTTTCGCGGGACCAAAAGCAGTTCTTC. It translates to CASSFFSRDQKQFF.